Sequencing of this T cell receptor (beta chain) was carried out in a study of shared T cell receptors in the human thymus (dated by TCRdb to the early 2020s). With respect to the entire study: The study examined how self-reactive, shared T-cell receptor alpha chains are generated in the human thymus.

A note on this clone: Its antigen is still unknown. Base qualities were left out, and no much larger clone turns up one base away.

The CDR3, from cysteine to phenylalanine, totals 15 residues. CDR3 DNA is the only sequence kept; it has 45 bases, read in frame from the first base. CDR1 LNHDA and CDR2 SQIVND were looked up in the germline V gene (reference sequence). The junction shows trimming of 6 bases on V and 5 bases on J, and the gene matches do not reach 11 bases of it. The protocol used for the library was the immunoSEQ multiplex PCR assay. Not all clones reach the TCRdb copy of this immuneACCESS table, which keeps in-frame sequences only. Checked studies attribute under half of the gap to unresolved V genes and leave the rest unexplained. This sample is represented by roughly 500,000 clones; 75% to 85% of them were singletons. The leading ten clones occupy more than 0.01% of the sample. This sample was also put to use in a study of human thymus T cells. That second report states: Donors were immunologically healthy infants undergoing open corrective cardiac surgery for congenital heart defects in Finland. The thymus tissue came from surgical resects taken out during corrective cardiac surgery. V and J gene segment usage appeared biased in both thymic and peripheral blood repertoires. Highly overlapping thymic TCR repertoires among unrelated individuals were reported in the related research. The study described the TCR alpha and beta repertoires in about 8 infant thymus samples and a handful of matching peripheral blood samples. The infant donors were about 7 to 250 days old, and the cohort included five to seven males and two females. Thymocytes were released mechanically from tissue and stored at -70 °C as pellets of 10-30 million cells. A QIAsymphony instrument was used to extract genomic DNA from the frozen cell pellets. The immunoSEQ multiplex PCR assay was used to amplify the TCRB and TCRAD loci from a standardized amount of quality-controlled genomic DNA. Amplicons spanned the V(D)J region at a length sufficient to cover the CDR3 and identify V and J genes. Through the commercial immunoSEQ service, the amplicons were sequenced on an Illumina platform. Corrections for primer bias and sequencing errors followed previously described methods, while TCRAD and TCRB definitions were based on the IMGT database. Repertoires were analysed with immunoSEQ Analyzer 3.0 and VDJTools, covering basic statistics, V/J segment usage, diversity estimates, rarefaction and pairwise overlap. Chao1, ChaoE, Efron-Thisted, Shannon and inverse Simpson indices were used to estimate diversity, which was also estimated on datasets down-sampled to the smallest sample. Repertoire overlap was determined by strict matching of CDR3 nucleotide sequence, V gene and J gene, and Jaccard-based multidimensional scaling clustering was applied. Thymus samples yielded on average around 850,000 unique TCRB clonotypes, compared with 80,000 to 85,000 from blood samples.

The chain employs TRBV19 and TRBJ2-3; 7 central nucleotides agree with TRBD2. Sequenced sample: thymocytes. This sequence originates from a boy younger than two with a congenital heart defect. Donor details come from another sample of the same person, matched by shared clones. CDR3 loop: CASRTRGSRVDTQYF. The DNA reads as follows: TGTGCCAGTAGGACGCGGGGGTCCCGCGTAGATACGCAGTATTTT.